Sequencing of this T cell receptor (beta chain) was carried out in a study of control samples from healthy donors and cancer patients. In germline, CDR1 is MNHEY, CDR2 SVGAGI. V lost 5 bases and J lost 6, with 10 bases in between. This CDR3 contains 12 residues. Libraries were prepared by immunoSEQ multiplex PCR; TCRdb keeps only in-frame clonotypes and omits some of them. The sample comprises 170,000 or so clones, 85% to 95% of which are singletons, and 1.3% to 1.5% rests with the top ten. This receptor was identified in a woman under 30 in good health. V usage is TRBV6-5 and J usage is TRBJ1-2, with a weak D call TRBD1 (6 bases). The sequenced material came from blood. The CDR3 is CASSHTGNGYTF. CDR3 sequence (DNA): TGTGCCAGCAGTCATACAGGGAATGGCTACACCTTC.